These 23 T cell receptor beta chains were all obtained from the same sample, sequenced in a study of tumor and adjacent non-tumor tissue in lung cancer (dated by TCRdb to 2017 to 2018). RNA was isolated from bulk unsorted tissue, and RNA quality was assessed with a NanoDrop ND-1000 and an Agilent 2100. To prepare the library, multiplex PCR was applied. Sequencing was performed on an Illumina HiSeq 2500. TCRbeta libraries were built by three rounds of nested PCR using primers (Table S4), following protocols modified from ARM-PCR. TCRdb cleaned the public reads at Q25 with fastp, built clones with MiXCR and kept in-frame beta chains. A single entry per CDR3 protein holds the most common genes and DNA from its merged rows. Counted in this sample were some 100,000 distinct CDR3 sequences; roughly 75% of them appeared once. The leading ten clones occupy around a third of the sample. Material for sequencing was lung tumor tissue. The receptors were gathered from a woman aged 55-70 years with non-small cell lung cancer.

This rearrangement joins TRBV11-2 to TRBJ2-7, with no clear D. In germline, CDR1 is SGHAT, CDR2 FQNNGV. Trimming left V 5 bases short and J 2 bases short, with 7 bases between. The CDR3 covers 12 residues. The CDR3 loop is CASSISPYEQYF. DNA for the CDR3: TGTGCCAGCAGCATCTCACCCTACGAGCAGTACTTC.

Comments on this clonotype: This could be a read error, since a much larger clone is one nucleotide away. The chain links TRBV6-2 or TRBV6-3 to TRBJ2-2, with 8 bases aligning to TRBD2. CDR3 length: 16 residues. The trim removed 7 bases at V and 0 bases at J, leaving 7 bases unmatched. CDR1 and CDR2 (germline): MNHEY, SVGEGT. This CDR3 reads CASTRTSGTNTGELFF. CDR3 DNA: TGTGCCAGCACCCGCACTAGCGGCACGAACACCGGGGAGCTGTTTTTT.

This clonotype was found many times. V and J are TRBV5-4 and TRBJ2-1, with 7 bases fitting TRBD1. Germline assignment: CDR1 SGHNT and CDR2 YYREEE (reference sequence). V shed 5 bases, J shed 5 bases, and the junction held 10 bases outside the gene matches. The CDR3 loop spans 15 amino acids. CDR3 DNA: TGTGCCAGCAGAGACAGGGTAGCGTTCGACAATGAGCAGTTCTTC. Translation: CASRDRVAFDNEQFF.

Concerning this clonotype: The junction does not match germline at one end; this may be a read error. The chain links TRBV6-1 to TRBJ1-5; 7 nucleotides align to TRBD1. The CDR3 spans 14 residues. Per the germline V gene, CDR1 is MNHNS and CDR2 is SASEGT. The CDR3 is CASRSNRDSQPHHF. The CDR3 DNA reads as TGTGCCAGCAGAAGCAACAGGGACAGTCAGCCCCATCATTTT.

As concerns this clonotype: One end of the junction varies from germline; a read error may be responsible. The gene calls are TRBV11-2 and TRBJ2-7; possible D gene TRBD2, 6 bases. Germline V gene sequence: CDR1 SGHAT, CDR2 FQNNGV. The CDR3 is 15 amino acids. The CDR3 reads CASSYWTIGSYEQYF. CDR3 DNA: TGTGCGAGCAGCTACTGGACTATCGGGAGCTACGAGCAGTACTTC.

Turning to this clonotype: The junction does not match germline at one end; this may be a read error. This chain uses TRBV7-7 with TRBJ2-1, with TRBD1 identical over 9 bases. The CDR3 sequence is 16 residues long. In germline, CDR1 is SSHAT, CDR2 FNYEAQ (reference sequence). CDR3 DNA sequence: TGTGCTAGCAGCTTAGAGGGACAGGGCTCCTACAATGAGCAGTTCTTC. Translating it yields CASSLEGQGSYNEQFF.

This clonotype has only one observation. A read error may account for a junction end that differs from germline. The J gene is TRBJ1-2, the V gene TRBV6-2 or TRBV6-3; unclear D gene. CDR3 length equals 14 residues. The V gene's germline CDR1 is MNHEY and CDR2 SVGEGT. The CDR3 spells CASSYRAGNFGYTF. The CDR3 coding sequence is TGTGCCAGCAGTTACAGGGCAGGCAACTTTGGCTACACCTTC.

Of note for this clonotype: One end of the junction is discordant with germline, which a read error may explain. The V and J genes are TRBV11-2 and TRBJ2-7; D may be TRBD2 (6 bases). The CDR3 is 15 amino acids. Germline values: CDR1 SGHAT, CDR2 FQNNGV. The CDR3 protein is CASSYGTGRSYEQYF. CDR3 nucleotide sequence: TGTGCCAGCAGCTACGGGACTGGCAGGAGCTACGAACAGTACTTC.

As concerns this clonotype: As the CDR3 is not closed by the conserved phenylalanine or tryptophan, this likely results from a read error. The chain joins TRBV4-3 to TRBJ1-2; perhaps TRBD1 as D (6 bases). Germline CDR1 is LGHNA and CDR2 is YSLEER. The CDR3 has 12 residues. CDR3 coding DNA: TGCCCCAGCAGCCAAGAGGACAGAGGCTACACCTTG. As protein: CPSSQEDRGYTL.

Points on this clonotype: With a much larger clone just one base away, this may be a read error. The chain joins TRBV13 to TRBJ2-5; perhaps TRBD1 as D (6 bases). Deletions cut 4 bases from V and 5 bases from J, with 14 bases between. This CDR3 comprises 14 residues. Germline-derived CDR1 and CDR2 are PRHDT and FYEKMQ (reference sequence). The CDR3 spells CASSSRQVGETQYF. CDR3 coding DNA: TGTGCCAGCAGCTCAAGACAGGTTGGGGAGACCCAGTACTTC. The full variable domain, with the rest looked up from reference TRBV13 and TRBJ2-5, is AAGVIQSPRHLIKEKRETATLKCYPIPRHDTVYWYQQGPGQDPQFLISFYEKMQSDKGSIPDRFSAQQFSDYHSELNMSSLELGDSALYFCASSSRQVGETQYFGPGTRLLVL.

This clonotype was seen repeatedly, ten times or more. The V and J genes are TRBV6-6 and TRBJ2-7; weak D call: TRBD2 (7 bases). V dropped 2 bases and J dropped 4 bases, with 15 bases sitting between them. The CDR3 spans 15 residues. CDR1 MNHNY and CDR2 SVGAGI come from the germline V gene (reference sequence). CDR3 residues: CASSYGGADSYEQYF. The CDR3 DNA sequence: TGTGCCAGCAGTTACGGGGGGGCCGACTCTTACGAGCAGTACTTC.

A word on this clonotype: In this CDR3 the conserved last residue, phenylalanine or tryptophan, is missing, so a read error is likely. The chain uses TRBV28 and TRBJ1-2; D not certain. The CDR3 sequence is 14 residues long. CDR1 is MDHEN and CDR2 is SYDVKM in the germline V gene. CDR3 in amino acids: CTSSGERHNYDYTI. CDR3 bases: TGTACCAGCAGTGGAGAGAGACATAACTATGACTACACCATC.

As regards this clonotype: At one of its ends the junction is not consistent with the germline gene, which may arise from a read error. The chain uses TRBV29-1 and TRBJ1-1; D is perhaps TRBD1 (5 bases). CDR1 SQVTM and CDR2 ANQGSEA come from the germline V gene. This CDR3 region has 13 residues. The CDR3 sequence is CSSYKGRGSEAFF. CDR3 DNA: TGCAGCTCCTACAAGGGTCGGGGCAGTGAAGCATTCTTT.

The count of this clonotype is one. This likely comes from a read error, as the CDR3 has no conserved phenylalanine or tryptophan at its end. It is unclear where the CDR3 begins or ends on the DNA, so no DNA is shown, and the CDR3 is as TCRdb lists it. The chain links TRBV20-1 to TRBJ2-1; TRBD1 was called by the table and not checked on the DNA. Germline CDR1 DFQATT, CDR2 SNEGSKA (reference sequence). 16 amino acids form the CDR3, both terminal residues included. The CDR3 region is CSARLQGGSSYNEQSI.

This clonotype showed up many times. The chain is built from TRBV12-5 and TRBJ2-2; tentative D call: TRBD2 (6 bases). CDR3 length: 15 amino acids. CDR1 and CDR2 (germline): LGHNT, FRNRAP. V gave up 2 bases and J gave up 5 bases, with 12 bases separating them. The CDR3 loop is CASGLTGRETGELFF. The CDR3 bases are TGTGCTAGTGGTTTGACCGGGAGAGAAACCGGGGAGCTGTTTTTT.

This chain joins TRBV5-4 and TRBJ2-5; D is unresolved. Germline V CDR1 and CDR2: SGHNT, YYREEE (reference sequence). This CDR3 is built from 13 residues. Between the trimmed V and J ends, which lost 2 bases and 9 bases, there was a span of 14 bases. CDR3 nucleotides: TGTGCCAGCAGCTTAACCAGGCAGCCGGCCCAGTACTTC. The encoded protein is CASSLTRQPAQYF.

As to this clonotype: A junction boundary mismatches the germline segment, possibly from a read error. The chain uses TRBV28 and TRBJ2-5; D is possibly TRBD1 (5 bases). The CDR3 is 14 amino acids. In germline, CDR1 is MDHEN, CDR2 SYDVKM. In DNA form, the CDR3 reads TGTGTCAGCAGTTTTGCGTCTCAGGGCGAGACCCACTACTTC. This codes for CVSSFASQGETHYF.

This chain uses TRBV6-2 or TRBV6-3 with TRBJ2-1; 7 bases agree with TRBD2. Germline V gene data show CDR1 as MNHEY and CDR2 as SVGEGT. J gave up 13 bases and V 5 bases, and 17 bases lay outside the gene matches. This CDR3 is built from 15 residues. CDR3 coding DNA: TGTGCCAGCAGTAGGCGGGAGAGCTCCTACAATGTTCAGTTCTTC. It specifies CASSRRESSYNVQFF.

Concerning this clonotype itself: A read error may produce the germline difference seen at one junction end. This chain connects TRBV4-3 to TRBJ2-7; 10 bases are a match to TRBD1. Germline V gene lookup returns CDR1 LGHNA and CDR2 YSLEER. CDR3 length equals 16 residues. The CDR3 loop reads CASSQDNGQGVYDQYF. CDR3 bases: TGCGCCAGCAGCCAAGATAACGGACAGGGGGTCTACGATCAGTACTTC.

The chain recombines TRBV11-3 with TRBJ1-1, with a possible D match to TRBD1 (5 bases). V lost 4 bases and J 1 base, leaving 10 bases between the germline ends. There are 14 residues in the CDR3. Germline V CDR1 and CDR2: SGHNT, YENEEA. The CDR3 nucleotides are TGTGCCAGCAGCTCGGGGACCGGGAACACTGAAGCTTTCTTT. Translating gives CASSSGTGNTEAFF.

The chain employs TRBV12-3 or TRBV12-4 and TRBJ1-5; maybe TRBD1 (5 bases). Trimming shortened V by 7 bases and J by 5 bases, and 21 bases separated the two germline ends. The CDR3 spans 16 residues. The CDR3 reads CASIVSGSGGDQPQHF. Here the CDR3 DNA reads TGTGCCAGCATTGTGTCGGGGAGCGGGGGTGATCAGCCCCAGCATTTT.

As regards this clonotype: The CDR3 ends on some other residue instead of the conserved phenylalanine or tryptophan, so this is likely a read error. The genes are TRBV4-3 and TRBJ1-6; the match to TRBD1 covers 7 bases. The CDR3 contains 15 residues. Germline CDR1 is LGHNA and CDR2 is YSLEER. The junction had 7 bases not matched to a gene; V was cut back by 4 bases and J by 7 bases. CDR3 coding DNA: TGCGCCAGCAGCCGGAAAGACAGGGAAAATTCACCCCTCCACATT. Amino acids: CASSRKDRENSPLHI.

V and J are TRBV11-3 and TRBJ2-2; 10 nucleotides agree with TRBD1. There are 15 residues in the CDR3. Germline assignment: CDR1 SGHNT and CDR2 YENEEA. V shed 10 bases, J shed 4 bases, and the junction held 9 bases outside the gene matches. The CDR3 DNA is TGTGCCATCGGCCCTGGGACAGGGGTCACCGGGGAGCTGTTTTTT. It codes for CAIGPGTGVTGELFF. Based on the CDR3 plus reference TRBV11-3 and TRBJ2-2, the full variable domain is EAGVVQSPRYKIIEKKQPVAFWCNPISGHNTLYWYLQNLGQGPELLIRYENEEAVDDSQLPKDRFSAERLKGVDSTLKIQPAELGDSAVYLCAIGPGTGVTGELFFGEGSRLTVL.